The clone carrying this T cell receptor beta chain has at least ten counts. The CDR3 length is 15 residues. Trimming took 6 bases from V and 6 from J; bases not matched to a gene: 13. Amplification targeted TCR beta CDR3 regions from RNA transcripts. The HTBI primer set drove a first-round RT-PCR of the TCR CDR3. TCRdb reprocessed the multiplex PCR reads with MiXCR, giving one entry per CDR3 protein. The top ten hold roughly 10% of the sample, which has roughly 700,000 distinct CDR3 sequences, 14% seen once. On the basis of clinical symptoms, serum thyroxine and TRAb, thyroid ultrasound and orbital computed tomography, diagnoses were made. This sample was included in a study of T cells in Graves' hyperthyroidism and ophthalmopathy.

The source is a woman under 30 with Graves' hyperthyroidism. The chain employs TRBV12-3 or TRBV12-4 and TRBJ1-2, with 7 nucleotides matching TRBD1. Material for sequencing was blood. The CDR3 DNA reads TGTGCCAGCAGGCAACAGGGGATGCGTCTCAATGGCTACACCTTC. This gives the protein CASRQQGMRLNGYTF.